This TCR beta chain was documented in a study of T cell repertoires in cytomegalovirus infection. Study-wide context: Indicated by public TCR beta signatures were CMV infection and matching HLA type.

From the reads, TCRdb called clonotypes with MiXCR, one entry per CDR3 protein. The table includes fewer than 550,000 distinct CDR3 sequences, approximately 15% detected once. About this clonotype: Its antigen is unidentified.

Study results and caveats: Based on cumulative public TCR beta family frequency, carriers of CMV plus the relevant HLA were identified. The response measured ex vivo was dominated by TCR beta clonotypes (HLA-C-restricted and CMV-specific).

Deletions cut 2 bases from V and 3 bases from J, with 8 bases between. Germline CDR1 reads LNHDA; CDR2 reads SQIVND (reference sequence). This CDR3 is built from 13 residues. The sample comprised CD8+ T cells from PBMCs. The source is a human donor in good health (CMV status not recorded). Some clones in this sample may be carry-over from other donors' samples. The chain carries TRBV19 and TRBJ2-7; the D is unclear. The DNA for the CDR3 is TGTGCCAGTAGTATATCCCTAATCTACGAGCAGTACTTC. It codes for CASSISLIYEQYF. The complete variable domain, with remaining parts taken from reference TRBV19 and TRBJ2-7, reads DGGITQSPKYLFRKEGQNVTLSCEQNLNHDAMYWYRQDPGQGLRLIYYSQIVNDFQKGDIAEGYSVSREKKESFPLTVTSAQKNPTAFYLCASSISLIYEQYFGPGTRLTVT.